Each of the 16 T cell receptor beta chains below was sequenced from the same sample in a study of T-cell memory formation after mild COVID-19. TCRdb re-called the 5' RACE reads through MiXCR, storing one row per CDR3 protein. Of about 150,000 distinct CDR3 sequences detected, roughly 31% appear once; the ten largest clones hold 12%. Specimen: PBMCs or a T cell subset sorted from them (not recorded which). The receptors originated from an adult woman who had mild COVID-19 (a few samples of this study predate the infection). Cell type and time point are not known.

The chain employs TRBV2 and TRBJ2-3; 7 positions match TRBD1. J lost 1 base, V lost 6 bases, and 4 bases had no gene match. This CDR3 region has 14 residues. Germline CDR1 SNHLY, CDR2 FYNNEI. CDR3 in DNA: TGTGCCAGCAGACCTACAGGGGGCACAGATACGCAGTATTTT. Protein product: CASRPTGGTDTQYF.

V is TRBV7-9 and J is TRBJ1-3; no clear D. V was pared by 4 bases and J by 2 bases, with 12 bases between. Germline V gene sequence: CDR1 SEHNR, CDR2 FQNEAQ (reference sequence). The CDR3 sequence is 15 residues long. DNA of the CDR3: TGTGCCAGCAGCTCTCCCTTAGGGACTGGAAACACCATATATTTT. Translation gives CASSSPLGTGNTIYF. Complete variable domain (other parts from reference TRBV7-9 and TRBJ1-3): DTGVSQNPRHKITKRGQNVTFRCDPISEHNRLYWYRQTLGQGPEFLTYFQNEAQLEKSRLLSDRFSAERPKGSFSTLEIQRTEQGDSAMYLCASSSPLGTGNTIYFGEGSWLTVV.

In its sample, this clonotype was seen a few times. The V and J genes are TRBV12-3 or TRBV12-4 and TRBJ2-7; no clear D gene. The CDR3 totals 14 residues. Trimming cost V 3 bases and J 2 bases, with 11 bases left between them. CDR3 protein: CASSFQVFAYEQYF. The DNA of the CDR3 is TGTGCCAGCAGTTTCCAGGTGTTTGCCTACGAGCAGTACTTC.

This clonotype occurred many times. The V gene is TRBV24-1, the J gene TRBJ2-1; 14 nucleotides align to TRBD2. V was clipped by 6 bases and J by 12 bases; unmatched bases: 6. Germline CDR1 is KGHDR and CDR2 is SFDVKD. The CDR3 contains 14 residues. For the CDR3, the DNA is TGTGCCACCAGTAACTCCGGACTAGCGGGGGGGCAGTTCTTC. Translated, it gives CATSNSGLAGGQFF.

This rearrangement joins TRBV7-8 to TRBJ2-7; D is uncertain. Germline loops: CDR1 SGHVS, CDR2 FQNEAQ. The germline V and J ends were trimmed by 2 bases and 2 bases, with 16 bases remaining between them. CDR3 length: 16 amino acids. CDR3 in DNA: TGTGCCAGCAGCTTACTAGGGCTAGATGGCACCTACGAGCAGTACTTC. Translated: CASSLLGLDGTYEQYF.

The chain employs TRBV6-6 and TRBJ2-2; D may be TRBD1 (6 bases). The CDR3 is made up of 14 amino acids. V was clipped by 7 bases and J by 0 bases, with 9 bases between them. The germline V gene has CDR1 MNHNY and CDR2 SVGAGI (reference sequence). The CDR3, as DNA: TGTGCCAGCACTGACAGGCCGAACACCGGGGAGCTGTTTTTT. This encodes CASTDRPNTGELFF.

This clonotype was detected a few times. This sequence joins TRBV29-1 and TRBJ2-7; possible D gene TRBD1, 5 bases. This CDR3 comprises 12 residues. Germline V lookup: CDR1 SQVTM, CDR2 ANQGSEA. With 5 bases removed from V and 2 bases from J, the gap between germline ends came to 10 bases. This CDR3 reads CSVFRDPYEQYF. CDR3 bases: TGCAGCGTTTTCAGGGATCCCTACGAGCAGTACTTC.

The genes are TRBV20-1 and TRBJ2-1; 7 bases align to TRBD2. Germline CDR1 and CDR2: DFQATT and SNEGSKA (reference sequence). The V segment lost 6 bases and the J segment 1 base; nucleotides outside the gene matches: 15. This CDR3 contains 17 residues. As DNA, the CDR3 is TGCAGTGCCGCACCGACCGGGACTACTTATTCCTACAATGAGCAGTTCTTC. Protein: CSAAPTGTTYSYNEQFF.

The CDR3 DNA follows: TGTGCCAGCAGCCAACCGGGACAGGGGGCCGGTGGGGAGCTGTTTTTT. Translating gives CASSQPGQGAGGELFF. The J gene is TRBJ2-2, the V gene TRBV3-1; 12 nucleotides match TRBD1. J gave up 8 bases and V 2 bases, and 6 bases lay outside the gene matches. There are 16 residues in the CDR3. Looked up from germline, CDR1 is LGHDT and CDR2 is YNNKEL (reference sequence).

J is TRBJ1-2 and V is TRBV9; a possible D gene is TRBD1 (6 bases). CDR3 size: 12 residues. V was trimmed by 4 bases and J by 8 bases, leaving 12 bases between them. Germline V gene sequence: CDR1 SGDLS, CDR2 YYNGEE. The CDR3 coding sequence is TGTGCCAGCAGCCGAACAGGGAGGGGCTACACCTTC. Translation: CASSRTGRGYTF.

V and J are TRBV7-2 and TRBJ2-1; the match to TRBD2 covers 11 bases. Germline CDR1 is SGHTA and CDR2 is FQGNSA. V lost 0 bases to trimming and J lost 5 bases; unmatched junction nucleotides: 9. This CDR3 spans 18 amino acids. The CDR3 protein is CASSLAQIAGGPDNEQFF. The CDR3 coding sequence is TGTGCCAGCAGCTTAGCGCAGATAGCGGGAGGGCCCGACAATGAGCAGTTCTTC.

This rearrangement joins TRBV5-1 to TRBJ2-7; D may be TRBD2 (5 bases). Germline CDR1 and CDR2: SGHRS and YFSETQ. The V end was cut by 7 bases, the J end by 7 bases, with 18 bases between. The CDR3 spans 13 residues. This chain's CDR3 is CASLAQDRGEQYF. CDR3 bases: TGCGCCAGCCTAGCCCAGGACCGCGGGGAGCAGTACTTC.

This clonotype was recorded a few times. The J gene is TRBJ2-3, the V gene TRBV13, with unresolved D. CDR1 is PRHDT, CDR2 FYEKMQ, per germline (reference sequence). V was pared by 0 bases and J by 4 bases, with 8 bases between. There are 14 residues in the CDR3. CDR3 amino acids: CASSLGQGPDTQYF. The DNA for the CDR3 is TGTGCCAGCAGCTTAGGACAAGGCCCAGATACGCAGTATTTT.

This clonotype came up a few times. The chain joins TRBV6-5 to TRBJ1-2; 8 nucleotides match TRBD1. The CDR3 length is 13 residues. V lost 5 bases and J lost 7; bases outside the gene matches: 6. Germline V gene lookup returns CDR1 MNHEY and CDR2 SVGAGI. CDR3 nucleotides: TGTGCCAGCAGTACCCAGGGGGCCGGTGGCTACACCTTC. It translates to CASSTQGAGGYTF.

CDR3 bases: TGTGCCAGCAGCTTTGGACAGCCCTCCTACGAGCAGTACTTC. This translates into CASSFGQPSYEQYF. This chain connects TRBV7-9 to TRBJ2-7; tentatively, D is TRBD1 (6 bases). This CDR3 contains 14 residues. V lost 3 bases and J lost 0, with 9 bases in between. CDR1 and CDR2 from the germline V gene are SEHNR and FQNEAQ (reference sequence).

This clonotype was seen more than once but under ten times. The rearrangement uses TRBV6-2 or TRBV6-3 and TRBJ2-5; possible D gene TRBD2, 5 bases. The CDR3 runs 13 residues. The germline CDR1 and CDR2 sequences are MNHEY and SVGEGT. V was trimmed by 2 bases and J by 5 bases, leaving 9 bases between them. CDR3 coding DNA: TGTGCCAGCAGTTACACTAGGGCGGAGACCCAGTACTTC. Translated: CASSYTRAETQYF.